The rows below give T cell receptor beta chains drawn from one sample of a study of brain T cells in children with intractable seizures. Sequencing was performed with immunoSEQ multiplex PCR; in TCRdb, only in-frame clones are kept and a portion is missing. The data contain 300,000 to 400,000 clones, 93% of them seen just once; the ten biggest clones take up about 5.8%. Specimen: peripheral blood, collected less than 6 months after surgery. The receptors here all came from a boy under two years old with tuberous sclerosis and intractable seizures. Each CDR3 is given with its conserved first and last residue. The order of the fields is V gene, clone size, J gene, D gene, CDR3 length, CDR3 protein, CDR3 DNA. The D gene is left open where the match is weak. The size field is filled for only some rows; it gives once, few, many or a size class.

V gene: TRBV28; clone size: .; J gene: TRBJ2-7; D gene: .; CDR3 length: 13; CDR3 protein: CASSPPDPYEQYF; CDR3 DNA: TGTGCCAGCTCCCCGCCGGACCCCTACGAGCAGTACTTC
V gene: TRBV5-1; clone size: .; J gene: TRBJ2-2; D gene: .; CDR3 length: 14; CDR3 protein: CASSFEGGGGELFF; CDR3 DNA: TGCGCCAGCAGCTTCGAAGGGGGAGGCGGGGAGCTGTTTTTT
V gene: TRBV15; clone size: once; J gene: TRBJ1-3; D gene: .; CDR3 length: 15; CDR3 protein: CATSRDVGTGNTIYF; CDR3 DNA: TGTGCCACCAGCAGAGATGTAGGGACTGGAAACACCATATATTTT
V gene: TRBV3-1/TRBV3-2; clone size: once; J gene: TRBJ1-1; D gene: TRBD1; CDR3 length: 17; CDR3 protein: CASSHHRATGLNTEAFF; CDR3 DNA: TGTGCCAGCAGCCACCATCGGGCGACAGGGCTGAACACTGAAGCTTTCTTT
V gene: TRBV11-3; clone size: .; J gene: TRBJ2-5; D gene: TRBD2; CDR3 length: 16; CDR3 protein: CASSSGTSGSWETQYF; CDR3 DNA: TGTGCCAGCAGCTCCGGGACTAGCGGGAGTTGGGAGACCCAGTACTTC
V gene: TRBV5-6; clone size: .; J gene: TRBJ1-2; D gene: TRBD1; CDR3 length: 15; CDR3 protein: CASSAGTGSPGGYTF; CDR3 DNA: TGTGCCAGCAGCGCAGGGACAGGGAGCCCCGGGGGCTACACCTTC
V gene: TRBV2; clone size: .; J gene: TRBJ2-5; D gene: TRBD2; CDR3 length: 16; CDR3 protein: CASRERSGGHQETQYF; CDR3 DNA: TGTGCCAGCAGGGAGCGTAGCGGGGGACACCAAGAGACCCAGTACTTC
V gene: TRBV5-1; clone size: .; J gene: TRBJ2-3; D gene: TRBD1; CDR3 length: 14; CDR3 protein: CASSAQTGKDTQYF; CDR3 DNA: TGCGCCAGCAGCGCCCAGACAGGGAAAGATACGCAGTATTTT
V gene: TRBV7-9; clone size: .; J gene: TRBJ1-6; D gene: .; CDR3 length: 14; CDR3 protein: CASSLLRSNSPLHF; CDR3 DNA: TGTGCCAGCAGCTTACTAAGGTCGAATTCACCCCTCCACTTT
V gene: TRBV18; clone size: .; J gene: TRBJ1-2; D gene: .; CDR3 length: 14; CDR3 protein: CASSPPGQYYGYTF; CDR3 DNA: TGTGCCAGCTCCCCTCCGGGGCAGTACTATGGCTACACCTTC
V gene: TRBV7-8; clone size: once; J gene: TRBJ2-2; D gene: TRBD2; CDR3 length: 16; CDR3 protein: CASSLGLAGFTGELFF; CDR3 DNA: TGTGCCAGCAGCTTGGGGCTAGCGGGATTCACCGGGGAGCTGTTTTTT
V gene: TRBV19; clone size: once; J gene: TRBJ1-2; D gene: TRBD1; CDR3 length: 14; CDR3 protein: CASSLQQGGYGYTF; CDR3 DNA: TGTGCCAGTAGTCTCCAACAGGGGGGCTATGGCTACACCTTC
V gene: TRBV6-5; clone size: .; J gene: TRBJ1-1; D gene: TRBD1; CDR3 length: 15; CDR3 protein: CASTLDRGRDTEAFF; CDR3 DNA: TGTGCCAGCACCCTAGACAGGGGGCGGGACACTGAAGCTTTCTTT
V gene: TRBV10-3; clone size: once; J gene: TRBJ2-3; D gene: .; CDR3 length: 14; CDR3 protein: CATKAAGSTDTQYF; CDR3 DNA: TGTGCCACCAAGGCTGCAGGGAGCACAGATACGCAGTATTTT
V gene: TRBV7-9; clone size: .; J gene: TRBJ2-1; D gene: .; CDR3 length: 14; CDR3 protein: CASRRVDFHNEQFF; CDR3 DNA: TGTGCCAGCAGAAGGGTGGACTTCCACAATGAGCAGTTCTTC
V gene: TRBV12-2; clone size: .; J gene: TRBJ2-1; D gene: .; CDR3 length: 17; CDR3 protein: CASRLADGREFYNEQFF; CDR3 DNA: TGTGCAAGTCGCTTAGCGGACGGGAGGGAATTCTACAATGAGCAGTTCTTC
V gene: TRBV18; clone size: .; J gene: TRBJ1-4; D gene: TRBD1; CDR3 length: 13; CDR3 protein: CASSHGTEEKLFF; CDR3 DNA: TGTGCCAGCTCACACGGGACAGAGGAAAAACTGTTTTTT
V gene: TRBV13; clone size: .; J gene: TRBJ1-1; D gene: .; CDR3 length: 17; CDR3 protein: CASSSNPRGGEYTEAFF; CDR3 DNA: TGTGCCAGCAGCTCAAACCCACGGGGGGGTGAGTACACTGAAGCTTTCTTT
V gene: TRBV5-1; clone size: .; J gene: TRBJ2-7; D gene: .; CDR3 length: 14; CDR3 protein: CASSYDPPGNEQYF; CDR3 DNA: TGCGCCAGCAGCTATGACCCCCCTGGTAACGAGCAGTACTTC
V gene: TRBV2; clone size: .; J gene: TRBJ1-5; D gene: TRBD1; CDR3 length: 14; CDR3 protein: CASNRGGSNQPQHF; CDR3 DNA: TGTGCCAGCAACAGGGGGGGTAGCAATCAGCCCCAGCATTTT
V gene: TRBV24-1; clone size: .; J gene: TRBJ2-1; D gene: TRBD2; CDR3 length: 16; CDR3 protein: CATRTSGTSAYNEQFF; CDR3 DNA: TGTGCCACCAGAACCTCCGGGACTAGCGCCTACAATGAGCAGTTCTTC
V gene: TRBV19; clone size: .; J gene: TRBJ2-2; D gene: .; CDR3 length: 15; CDR3 protein: CASNLDRTNTGELFF; CDR3 DNA: TGTGCCAGTAACCTCGACAGGACGAACACCGGGGAGCTGTTTTTT
V gene: TRBV19; clone size: .; J gene: TRBJ2-5; D gene: .; CDR3 length: 16; CDR3 protein: CASSFSTGRNQETQYF; CDR3 DNA: TGTGCCAGTAGTTTTTCGACCGGGCGTAACCAAGAGACCCAGTACTTC
V gene: TRBV30; clone size: .; J gene: TRBJ1-3; D gene: .; CDR3 length: 15; CDR3 protein: CAWSVGQFSGNTIYF; CDR3 DNA: TGTGCCTGGAGTGTAGGGCAGTTCTCTGGAAACACCATATATTTT
V gene: TRBV7-9; clone size: .; J gene: TRBJ1-3; D gene: .; CDR3 length: 14; CDR3 protein: CASSSTDSGNTIYF; CDR3 DNA: TGTGCCAGCAGCTCCACAGACTCTGGAAACACCATATATTTT
V gene: TRBV29-1; clone size: .; J gene: TRBJ2-1; D gene: TRBD2; CDR3 length: 18; CDR3 protein: CSVGPFEGRGMSYNEQFF; CDR3 DNA: TGCAGCGTTGGCCCTTTCGAGGGGCGGGGGATGTCCTACAATGAGCAGTTCTTC
V gene: TRBV5-1; clone size: .; J gene: TRBJ1-2; D gene: .; CDR3 length: 13; CDR3 protein: CASSFDRDYGYTF; CDR3 DNA: TGCGCCAGCAGCTTTGACAGAGACTATGGCTACACCTTC
V gene: TRBV7-8; clone size: .; J gene: TRBJ2-2; D gene: TRBD2; CDR3 length: 17; CDR3 protein: CASSLAGGGSYTGELFF; CDR3 DNA: TGTGCCAGCAGCTTAGCTGGGGGGGGGTCCTACACCGGGGAGCTGTTTTTT
V gene: TRBV13; clone size: .; J gene: TRBJ1-6; D gene: .; CDR3 length: 16; CDR3 protein: CASSFIRGGSNSPLHF; CDR3 DNA: TGTGCCAGCAGCTTTATTCGGGGGGGGTCCAATTCACCCCTCCACTTT
V gene: TRBV6-4; clone size: .; J gene: TRBJ2-1; D gene: .; CDR3 length: 14; CDR3 protein: CASSDSMEHNEQFF; CDR3 DNA: TGTGCCAGCAGTGACTCGATGGAGCACAATGAGCAGTTCTTC
V gene: TRBV29-1; clone size: .; J gene: TRBJ1-2; D gene: .; CDR3 length: 17; CDR3 protein: CSVATADYSTIRSARTF; CDR3 DNA: TGCAGCGTTGCGACAGCAGATTATAGTACTATTAGGTCAGCGCGTACCTTC
V gene: TRBV7-3; clone size: .; J gene: TRBJ1-5; D gene: TRBD1; CDR3 length: 17; CDR3 protein: CASNNRGGQNSNQPQHF; CDR3 DNA: TGTGCCAGCAACAACAGGGGGGGACAGAATAGCAATCAGCCCCAGCATTTT
V gene: TRBV27; clone size: .; J gene: TRBJ1-2; D gene: TRBD1; CDR3 length: 14; CDR3 protein: CASSFDGQGGGYTF; CDR3 DNA: TGTGCCAGCAGTTTCGACGGACAGGGTGGTGGCTACACCTTC
V gene: TRBV9; clone size: .; J gene: TRBJ2-7; D gene: .; CDR3 length: 14; CDR3 protein: CASSVEGWSYEQYF; CDR3 DNA: TGTGCCAGCAGCGTAGAGGGCTGGAGTTACGAGCAGTACTTC
V gene: TRBV13; clone size: once; J gene: TRBJ1-2; D gene: TRBD1; CDR3 length: 13; CDR3 protein: CASSLAGGFGYTF; CDR3 DNA: TGTGCCAGCAGCTTAGCAGGGGGGTTTGGCTACACCTTC
V gene: TRBV4-1; clone size: .; J gene: TRBJ1-2; D gene: .; CDR3 length: 13; CDR3 protein: CASSQDAFYGYTF; CDR3 DNA: TGCGCCAGCAGCCAAGATGCGTTCTATGGCTACACCTTC
V gene: TRBV25-1; clone size: .; J gene: TRBJ2-1; D gene: TRBD1; CDR3 length: 15; CDR3 protein: CASSAETGTYNEQFF; CDR3 DNA: TGTGCCAGCAGTGCTGAGACAGGGACATACAATGAGCAGTTCTTC
V gene: TRBV11-2; clone size: .; J gene: TRBJ2-7; D gene: TRBD1; CDR3 length: 15; CDR3 protein: CASSFSRDRGSEQYF; CDR3 DNA: TGTGCCAGCAGCTTCAGCCGGGACAGGGGATCCGAGCAGTACTTC
V gene: TRBV7-8; clone size: .; J gene: TRBJ2-3; D gene: .; CDR3 length: 17; CDR3 protein: CASSPRRLVRLGDTQYF; CDR3 DNA: TGTGCCAGCAGCCCCCGCAGACTAGTGAGACTAGGGGATACGCAGTATTTT
V gene: TRBV7-9; clone size: .; J gene: TRBJ1-1; D gene: TRBD1; CDR3 length: 18; CDR3 protein: CASSPRDRGALKDTEAFF; CDR3 DNA: TGTGCCAGCAGCCCCCGGGACAGGGGGGCCCTTAAGGACACTGAAGCTTTCTTT
V gene: TRBV4-1; clone size: .; J gene: TRBJ2-1; D gene: .; CDR3 length: 17; CDR3 protein: CASSQDALRSSYNEQFF; CDR3 DNA: TGCGCCAGCAGCCAAGATGCCCTTCGAAGCTCCTACAATGAGCAGTTCTTC
V gene: TRBV19; clone size: .; J gene: TRBJ1-1; D gene: .; CDR3 length: 16; CDR3 protein: CASSTGGLMVRTEAFF; CDR3 DNA: TGTGCCAGTAGTACCGGCGGGCTCATGGTGCGTACTGAAGCTTTCTTT
V gene: TRBV15; clone size: once; J gene: TRBJ1-2; D gene: .; CDR3 length: 14; CDR3 protein: CATSREVALDGYTF; CDR3 DNA: TGTGCCACCAGCAGAGAGGTCGCCCTAGATGGCTACACCTTC
V gene: TRBV30; clone size: once; J gene: TRBJ1-2; D gene: .; CDR3 length: 14; CDR3 protein: CAWSVELSISGYTF; CDR3 DNA: TGTGCCTGGAGTGTAGAGCTGTCTATCTCTGGCTACACCTTC
V gene: TRBV5-6; clone size: .; J gene: TRBJ2-3; D gene: .; CDR3 length: 16; CDR3 protein: CASSLSIRGSTDTQYF; CDR3 DNA: TGTGCCAGCAGCTTGTCTATACGGGGCAGCACAGATACGCAGTATTTT
V gene: TRBV5-6; clone size: .; J gene: TRBJ2-3; D gene: .; CDR3 length: 14; CDR3 protein: CASSLEWGSDTQYF; CDR3 DNA: TGTGCCAGCAGCTTGGAGTGGGGGTCAGATACGCAGTATTTT
V gene: TRBV7-3; clone size: .; J gene: TRBJ2-1; D gene: .; CDR3 length: 12; CDR3 protein: CASSLRGDEQFF; CDR3 DNA: TGTGCCAGCAGCCTCAGGGGGGATGAGCAGTTCTTC
V gene: TRBV28; clone size: .; J gene: TRBJ2-2; D gene: .; CDR3 length: 15; CDR3 protein: CASSLYTGLSGELFF; CDR3 DNA: TGTGCCAGCAGTTTATATACAGGGTTATCCGGGGAGCTGTTTTTT
V gene: TRBV5-1; clone size: .; J gene: TRBJ2-5; D gene: TRBD2; CDR3 length: 15; CDR3 protein: CASSFWTSGRETQYF; CDR3 DNA: TGCGCCAGCAGCTTTTGGACTAGCGGGAGAGAGACCCAGTACTTC
V gene: TRBV4-1; clone size: .; J gene: TRBJ2-1; D gene: TRBD2; CDR3 length: 16; CDR3 protein: CASSLRGSGGYNEQFF; CDR3 DNA: TGCGCCAGCAGCCTCCGGGGAAGCGGGGGGTACAATGAGCAGTTCTTC